The 8 T cell receptor beta chains listed next were all sequenced from one sample in a study of T cell responses to AZD1222 COVID-19 vaccine. Using immunoSEQ multiplex PCR, the repertoire was profiled, and TCRdb retains in-frame clones only, with some absent. The sample yields tens of thousands of clones, over 80% seen once. The specimen comprised peripheral blood, sampled on day 0 of MenACWY control vaccination. The receptors were gathered from an adult in good health.

The chain uses TRBV5-1 and TRBJ1-1, with D possibly TRBD1 on 5 matching bases. Germline V gene data show CDR1 as SGHRS and CDR2 as YFSETQ. This CDR3 is built from 14 residues. The ends were cut back, 0 bases at V and 3 bases at J, with 9 bases in the middle. The CDR3 loop reads CASSLVWGDTEAFF. The DNA for the CDR3 is TGCGCCAGCAGCTTGGTTTGGGGCGACACTGAAGCTTTCTTT. Supplemented by reference TRBV5-1 and TRBJ1-1, the full variable domain reads KAGVTQTPRYLIKTRGQQVTLSCSPISGHRSVSWYQQTPGQGLQFLFEYFSETQRNKGNFPGRFSGRQFSNSRSEMNVSTLELGDSALYLCASSLVWGDTEAFFGQGTRLTVV.

The CDR3 protein is CASSHQGGNEKLFF. CDR3 nucleotide sequence: TGTGCCAGCAGTCACCAGGGCGGGAATGAAAAACTGTTTTTT. V usage is TRBV6-5 and J usage is TRBJ1-4, with TRBD1 as a possible D gene (5 bases). Trimming shortened V by 5 bases and J by 5 bases, and 12 bases separated the two germline ends. The germline V gene has CDR1 MNHEY and CDR2 SVGAGI. This CDR3 contains 14 residues.

V and J are TRBV6-2 or TRBV6-3 and TRBJ2-7, with 9 bases fitting TRBD1. This CDR3 spans 15 amino acids. Germline CDR1 MNHEY, CDR2 SVGEGT. Losses at the gene ends were 0 bases for V and 9 bases for J; bases not matched to a gene: 9. The CDR3 bases are TGTGCCAGCAGTTACTCAGGACAGGGGCACCCCGGGCAGTACTTC. Its translation is CASSYSGQGHPGQYF.

The chain recombines TRBV27 with TRBJ2-3, with TRBD2 matching 8 bases. The CDR3 loop spans 17 amino acids. Germline V gene data show CDR1 as MNHEY and CDR2 as SMNVEV (reference sequence). V was pared by 7 bases and J by 5 bases, with 17 bases of the junction left unmatched. The CDR3 spells CASTPVSVAGWGDTQYF. As DNA, the CDR3 is TGTGCCAGCACACCCGTGTCGGTAGCGGGATGGGGAGATACGCAGTATTTT.

The chain combines TRBV4-2 with TRBJ1-4; 7 nucleotides align to TRBD1. This CDR3 region has 16 residues. J gave up 5 bases and V 0 bases, and 6 bases lay outside the gene matches. The germline V gene has CDR1 LGHNA and CDR2 YNFKEQ. CDR3 in amino acids: CASSQDVGQLNEKLFF. In DNA, the CDR3 is TGTGCCAGCAGCCAAGATGTGGGACAGTTGAATGAAAAACTGTTTTTT.

The J gene is TRBJ2-7, the V gene TRBV7-8; 8 bases agree with TRBD1. J was trimmed by 1 base and V by 1 base; bases with no gene match: 9. Germline V CDR1 and CDR2: SGHVS, FQNEAQ. The CDR3 consists of 17 residues. CDR3 bases: TGTGCCAGCAGCTTAGGTTTGGGACAGGCCAAATCCTACGAGCAGTACTTC. It encodes CASSLGLGQAKSYEQYF.

The rearrangement links TRBV28 to TRBJ1-1, with TRBD1 identical over 7 bases. CDR1 and CDR2 (germline): MDHEN, SYDVKM. This CDR3 contains 13 residues. Trimming cost V 3 bases and J 7 bases; bases outside gene matches: 5. The CDR3 bases are TGTGCCAGCAGTTTTACAGGGGATAATGAAGCTTTCTTT. It codes for CASSFTGDNEAFF.

The chain combines TRBV6-2 or TRBV6-3 with TRBJ2-3; weak D call: TRBD2 (5 bases). Trimming took 2 bases from V and 7 from J, leaving 25 bases between them. CDR3 length: 18 residues. CDR1 and CDR2 (germline): MNHEY, SVGEGT. The CDR3 region is CASSYVQSGGLSVNTQYF. Here the CDR3 DNA reads TGTGCCAGCAGTTACGTCCAATCCGGAGGACTGAGTGTGAATACGCAGTATTTT.